The source of this T cell receptor beta chain is a study of T cells in Graves' hyperthyroidism and ophthalmopathy. Exclusion followed for patients with uncontrolled infection, other autoimmune disease, pregnancy or lactation. Looked up from germline, CDR1 is SGHRS and CDR2 is YFSETQ. With V trimmed by 4 bases and J by 4 bases, 6 bases remained unmatched. The CDR3 consists of 15 residues. Study conclusions and caveats: Blood samples included most of the expanded thyroid clonotypes exceeding 0.001.

Authors of the study amplified TCR beta CDR3 regions from RNA transcripts. An initial round of RT-PCR targeting the TCR CDR3 relied on the HTBI primer set. TCRdb itself ran the multiplex PCR reads through MiXCR, one entry per CDR3 protein. The sample has around 350,000 distinct CDR3 sequences, around 15% seen once. This clonotype showed up just a few times. Its matching antigen is unknown. This chain connects TRBV5-1 to TRBJ2-1, with 9 bases fitting TRBD1. The specimen was blood. This receptor was identified in an older woman with Graves' ophthalmopathy. DNA of the CDR3: TGCGCCAGCAGCCCCGACAGGGGGGTTTACAATGAGCAGTTCTTC. Translation: CASSPDRGVYNEQFF.